This TCR beta chain was recorded in a study of neurological immune-mediated disorders (dated 2019 in TCRdb). For the study in its entirety: Among the 35 or so multiple sclerosis patients, relapsing-remitting MS was present in roughly 30 and secondary progressive MS was present in 3. Using UMI-based sequencing, the study compared peripheral blood TCR-beta repertoires from patients with HTLV-I-associated myelopathy (HAM/TSP), patients with multiple sclerosis, and healthy controls. Longitudinal samples, technical triplicates and paired sorted CD4+ and CD8+ T-cell subsets, alongside PBMC samples, were included among the 106 TCR-beta libraries. Of the approximately 68 subjects in the cohort, some 14 were HAM/TSP patients, some 34 were multiple sclerosis patients, and some 20 were healthy controls.

Overall results and qualifications from the work: The MS cluster showed no association with clinical or MRI features, and the authors stated that larger cohorts are needed. TCR clonal expansion was highest in HAM/TSP patients and lowest in MS patients, with MS patients falling below even healthy controls. Across subjects, expanded clones never shared an identical CDR3 amino acid sequence, which suggests that the TCR-beta repertoires in every group were private. In phylogenetic analysis, the repertoires of 18 of 34 MS patients grouped into a cluster of related CDR3 sequences, which suggests a possible signature at the repertoire level.

This clonotype was recorded at least ten times. Its recognized antigen is unknown. No much larger clone exists at a distance of one base, and base qualities are not known. cDNA was synthesized by template-switch 5'RACE using a primer carrying a 10-nucleotide random unique molecular identifier by which each TCR transcript was tagged. Over 190 million TCR-beta sequences, covering 15-18 subjects, were produced in each sequencing run. The RNeasy kit was used to extract total RNA. Using the KAPA Real-time Library Amplification kit, TCR-beta VDJ regions were amplified with primers for the TCR constant region and the 5'RACE anchor. A first PCR added sample indexes and Illumina adaptors, after which a second PCR increased the library yield. After Ampure bead purification, the roughly 650 bp TCR product was size-selected on a 2% E-gel SizeSelection system. Before pooling, library quality was checked on a Bioanalyzer, concentration was measured with Qubit, and libraries were quantified with the Kapa Library Quantification kit. Libraries were sequenced paired-end 2 x 150 bp on an Illumina HiSeq 2500. To increase sequence diversity, roughly 24-32% phiX was spiked into each library pool. From the authors' description of their analysis: The UMI-based MiGEC pipeline processed quality-filtered reads and removed over 80% of raw TCR sequences during error correction. IMGT germline references were used for alignment of VDJ genes, and clonotypes were defined by a unique CDR3 amino acid sequence together with V-J genes. Clonal expansion, Shannon diversity and CDR3 relatedness (CalcPairwiseDistances, ClusterSamples) were evaluated with VDJtools, and phylogenetic trees were built with CLCbio workbench. Clones with at least 8 unique UMIs were defined as expanded, with this threshold being based on coefficient-of-variation modelling across technical triplicates. TCRdb reran the public reads through fastp at Q25 and MiXCR, keeping productive beta chains. Rows merge per CDR3 protein into single entries with the most common DNA and genes. For this entry, the V and J calls and clone size follow TCRdb and not the study's own pipeline. For this sample there are 50,000 or so distinct CDR3 sequences; about 3.7% appear just once. The top ten constitute under 6% of the sample.

For the unsorted PBMC libraries, 2 million PBMCs were stored in RNAlater at -80 degrees C until RNA extraction and were used to generate the libraries. Multiple sclerosis patients were enrolled in a US clinical protocol evaluating disease progression by magnetic resonance imaging. Peripheral blood was subjected to Ficoll-Hypaque density gradient centrifugation to isolate PBMCs, which were then cryopreserved in liquid nitrogen. The CDR3 contains 14 residues, cysteine and phenylalanine counted. CDR3 DNA only is kept here, 42 bases in frame from base 1. CDR1 MNHEY and CDR2 SMNVEV are derived from the germline V gene (reference sequence). V is pared back by 5 bases and J by 8 bases, with 16 bases lying between the germline termini.

The sequence was collected from a man aged 35-49 years with multiple sclerosis. The sequencing sample was made of PBMCs. Rearrangement joined TRBV27 to TRBJ2-4; the D gene is perhaps TRBD1 or TRBD2, each of them matching over 5 bases. The DNA is TGTGCCAGCAGTCTCCGTTGGGGGAACCACATTCAGTACTTC. It encodes CASSLRWGNHIQYF.